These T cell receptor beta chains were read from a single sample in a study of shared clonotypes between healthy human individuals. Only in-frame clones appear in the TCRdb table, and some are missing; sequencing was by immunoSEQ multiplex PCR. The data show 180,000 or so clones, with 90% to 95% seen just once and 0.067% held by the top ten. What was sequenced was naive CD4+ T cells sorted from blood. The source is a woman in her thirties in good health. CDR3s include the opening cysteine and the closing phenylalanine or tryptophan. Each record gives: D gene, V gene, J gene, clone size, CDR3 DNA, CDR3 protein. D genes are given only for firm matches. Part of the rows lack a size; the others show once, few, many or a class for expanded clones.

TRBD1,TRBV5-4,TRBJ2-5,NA,TGTGCCAGCAGCTTGGACAGGGGGAGCAGGACCCAGTACTTC,CASSLDRGSRTQYF
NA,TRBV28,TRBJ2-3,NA,TGTGCCAGCAGTTTGGGGGTTCTCAGCACAGATACGCAGTATTTT,CASSLGVLSTDTQYF
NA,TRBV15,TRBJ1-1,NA,TGTGCCACCAGCAGAAGAACAGGGACATACACTGAAGCTTTCTTT,CATSRRTGTYTEAFF
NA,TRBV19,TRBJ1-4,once,TGTGCCAGTGGTGACAGGTCAACTAATGAAAAACTGTTTTTT,CASGDRSTNEKLFF
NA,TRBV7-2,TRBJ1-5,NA,TGTGCCAGCAGCTTACCGACAGGAAACAATCAGCCCCAGCATTTT,CASSLPTGNNQPQHF
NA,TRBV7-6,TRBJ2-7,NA,TGTGCCAGCAGCTTAGAGGTGAAGCGGACTATGAAGAAGTACGAGCAGTACTTC,CASSLEVKRTMKKYEQYF
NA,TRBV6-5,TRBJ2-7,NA,TGTGCCAGCAGTTATAGCGGAGGGCTCTCCTACGAGCAGTACTTC,CASSYSGGLSYEQYF
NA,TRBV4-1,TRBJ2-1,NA,TGCGCCAGCAGCCAAGAGACTTACCACAATGAGCAGTTCTTC,CASSQETYHNEQFF
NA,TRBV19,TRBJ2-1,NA,TGTGCCAGTAACCGGGACTTGTACAATGAGCAGTTCTTC,CASNRDLYNEQFF
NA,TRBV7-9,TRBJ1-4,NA,TGTGCCAGCAGCTTGGGGGCGGCTAATGAAAAACTGTTTTTT,CASSLGAANEKLFF
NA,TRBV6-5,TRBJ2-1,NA,TGTGCCAGCAGTTACTCCATGCGGGAAGGGCGTGAGCAGTTCTTC,CASSYSMREGREQFF
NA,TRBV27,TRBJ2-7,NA,TGTGCCAGCAGTTTCCGGCGAGGGGTCTACGAGCAGTACTTC,CASSFRRGVYEQYF
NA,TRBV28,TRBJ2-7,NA,TGTGCCAGCAGTTTATTGGGACACCTTAACTACGAGCAGTACTTC,CASSLLGHLNYEQYF
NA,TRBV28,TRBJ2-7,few,TGTGCCAGCAGTTTGGTTAGCAACGAGCAGTACTTC,CASSLVSNEQYF
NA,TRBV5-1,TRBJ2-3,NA,TGCGCCAGCAGCTTGGTAAGGGTTAACACAGATACGCAGTATTTT,CASSLVRVNTDTQYF
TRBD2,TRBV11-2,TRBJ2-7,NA,TGTGCCAGCAGCTTAGCCGGGGGCTTTTTAGCGGGAGACTACGAGCAGTACTTC,CASSLAGGFLAGDYEQYF
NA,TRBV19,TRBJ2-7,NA,TGTGCCAGTAGTCCGCGTAGGAGCTCCTACGAGCAGTACTTC,CASSPRRSSYEQYF
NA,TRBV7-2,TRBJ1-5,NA,TGTGCCAGCAGCCGGGGGAGCCAGGGAGGCCAGCCCCAGCATTTT,CASSRGSQGGQPQHF
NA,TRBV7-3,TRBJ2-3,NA,TGTGCCAGCAGCCCGACGTTAACCGGAATCACAGATACGCAGTATTTT,CASSPTLTGITDTQYF
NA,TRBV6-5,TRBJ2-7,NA,TGTGCCAGCAGCCAAATGACAGGACGCTACGAGCAGTACTTC,CASSQMTGRYEQYF
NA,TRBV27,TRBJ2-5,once,TGTGCCCGAAACCCACCGGGGACCCAGTACTTC,CARNPPGTQYF
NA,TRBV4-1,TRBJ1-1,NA,TGCGCCAGCAGCTCCAGAACAGGGCGGACTGAAGCTTTCTTT,CASSSRTGRTEAFF
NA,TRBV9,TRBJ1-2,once,TGTGCCAGCAGCGCCCGGGTTTCCTATGGCTACACCTTC,CASSARVSYGYTF
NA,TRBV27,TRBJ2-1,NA,TGTGCCAGCAGTGGACCGGCGGGTATTGGTGAGCAGTTCTTC,CASSGPAGIGEQFF
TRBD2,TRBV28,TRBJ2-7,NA,TGTGCCAGCAGTCCCACCCTTGGGAGCGGGAGCGTTCTTTCTCCTTACGAGCAGTACTTC,CASSPTLGSGSVLSPYEQYF
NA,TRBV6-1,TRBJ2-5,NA,TGTGCCACCCTATCACGCGTGGGCCGAGAGACCCAGTACTTC,CATLSRVGRETQYF
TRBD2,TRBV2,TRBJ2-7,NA,TGTGCCAGCAGTCCACGGGCTAGCGGTATGTACGAGCAGTACTTC,CASSPRASGMYEQYF
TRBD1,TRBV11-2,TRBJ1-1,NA,TGTGCCAGCAGCTCACAGGGGGCAGGGACTGAAGCTTTCTTT,CASSSQGAGTEAFF